The 13 T cell receptor beta chains below were found in one sample sequenced in a study of TIL therapy for anti-PD-1-resistant metastatic lung cancer. This was the immunoSEQ v3 assay. Sequencing was performed with immunoSEQ multiplex PCR; in TCRdb, only in-frame clones are kept and a portion is missing. The table has more than 55,000 clones, around 63% seen once. Time point of the sample: pre-treatment sample, taken before nivolumab and TIL therapy. Here the sequenced sample was blood, taken at baseline. The receptor source for this set is a person aged 25-85 years with non-small cell lung cancer.

This clone was counted a few times. The rearrangement joins TRBV10-3 to TRBJ2-2; D is unclear. CDR1 is ENHRY and CDR2 is SYGVKD in the germline V gene. This CDR3 region has 15 residues. The V gene lost 0 bases and the J gene lost 5 bases, with 10 bases spanning the gap. The CDR3 is CAISESNSRTGELFF. The CDR3 DNA reads TGTGCCATCAGTGAGTCGAATAGCCGGACCGGGGAGCTGTTTTTT.

This clone was counted only a few times. The V call is TRBV7-9, the J call TRBJ1-5; D gene unclear. Germline V gene lookup returns CDR1 SEHNR and CDR2 FQNEAQ (reference sequence). The CDR3 has 13 amino acids. Trimming left V 1 base short and J 6 bases short, with 7 bases between. CDR3 residues: CASSLDGGQPQHF. CDR3 DNA: TGTGCCAGCAGCTTAGATGGCGGTCAGCCCCAGCATTTT. The variable domain in full, completed from reference TRBV7-9 and TRBJ1-5, reads DTGVSQNPRHKITKRGQNVTFRCDPISEHNRLYWYRQTLGQGPEFLTYFQNEAQLEKSRLLSDRFSAERPKGSFSTLEIQRTEQGDSAMYLCASSLDGGQPQHFGDGTRLSIL.

V gene TRBV7-9 combines with J gene TRBJ1-1; TRBD1 might be the D (6 bases). Looked up from germline, CDR1 is SEHNR and CDR2 is FQNEAQ (reference sequence). The CDR3 has 14 residues. The germline V and J ends were trimmed by 5 bases and 0 bases, with 10 bases remaining between them. CDR3 in amino acids: CASSRDTLNTEAFF. CDR3 DNA: TGTGCCAGCAGCCGGGACACTTTGAACACTGAAGCTTTCTTT.

The chain has TRBV11-2 and TRBJ2-1; D assignment may be TRBD1 or TRBD2 (6 bases each). This CDR3 spans 16 amino acids. Trimming shortened V by 10 bases and J by 2 bases, and 21 bases separated the two germline ends. Germline V lookup: CDR1 SGHAT, CDR2 FQNNGV. The CDR3 sequence is CATSRGAGLTYNEQFF. In DNA, the CDR3 is TGTGCCACTTCGAGGGGGGCAGGGCTAACCTACAATGAGCAGTTCTTC. The complete variable domain, with remaining parts taken from reference TRBV11-2 and TRBJ2-1, reads EAGVAQSPRYKIIEKRQSVAFWCNPISGHATLYWYQQILGQGPKLLIQFQNNGVVDDSQLPKDRFSAERLKGVDSTLKIQPAKLEDSAVYLCATSRGAGLTYNEQFFGPGTRLTVL.

This clone was seen a handful of times. The genes are TRBV9 and TRBJ2-2; D is ambiguous. The V gene lost 4 bases and the J gene lost 1 base, with 8 bases spanning the gap. CDR1 SGDLS and CDR2 YYNGEE come from the germline V gene. CDR3 length: 14 amino acids. CDR3 nucleotide sequence: TGTGCCAGCAGCTTATCTGGGAACACCGGGGAGCTGTTTTTT. Translating it yields CASSLSGNTGELFF.

This rearrangement joins TRBV2 to TRBJ2-3; a weak D match, TRBD2 (5 bases). Germline values: CDR1 SNHLY, CDR2 FYNNEI. This CDR3 spans 14 amino acids. V was trimmed by 5 bases and J by 5 bases, leaving 14 bases between them. The CDR3 here is CASSRLTGGDTQYF. CDR3 DNA sequence: TGTGCCAGCAGTAGGCTTACCGGAGGAGATACGCAGTATTTT.

This clone was observed a few times. The genes are TRBV6-1 and TRBJ1-5; the match to TRBD1 covers 9 bases. The CDR3 sequence is 16 residues long. Trimming at V came to 4 bases and at J to 4 bases, leaving 8 bases not matched to a gene. In germline, CDR1 is MNHNS, CDR2 SASEGT. The CDR3 region is CASSVGQGGDNQPQHF. In nucleotides, the CDR3 is TGTGCCAGCAGTGTGGGACAGGGAGGGGATAATCAGCCCCAGCATTTT.

The chain has TRBV27 and TRBJ2-5; 8 nucleotides match TRBD1. The V segment lost 4 bases and the J segment 7 bases; nucleotides outside the gene matches: 8. This CDR3 region has 14 residues. The germline CDR1 and CDR2 sequences are MNHEY and SMNVEV (reference sequence). The CDR3 is CASSSTGQVMTQYF. CDR3 bases: TGTGCCAGCAGTTCCACGGGACAGGTTATGACCCAGTACTTC.

The V and J genes are TRBV6-1 and TRBJ1-5; D unresolved. There are 15 residues in the CDR3. The V end was cut by 11 bases, the J end by 3 bases, with 20 bases between. Germline-derived CDR1 and CDR2 are MNHNS and SASEGT. The CDR3 loop is CACKGGEGINQPQHF. DNA of the CDR3: TGTGCCTGCAAGGGTGGAGAGGGTATCAATCAGCCCCAGCATTTT.

This clone was counted a single time. V is TRBV4-2 and J is TRBJ2-5, with 7 nucleotides matching TRBD1. The V and J ends lost 0 bases and 4 bases, in that order; junction bases with no gene match: 11. The germline gives CDR1 LGHNA, CDR2 YNFKEQ. This CDR3 region has 17 residues. CDR3 residues: CASSQDPGGIAGETQYF. In DNA form, the CDR3 reads TGTGCCAGCAGCCAAGATCCAGGGGGAATTGCCGGAGAGACCCAGTACTTC.

J is TRBJ2-7 and V is TRBV5-1; the D gene is possibly TRBD2 (5 bases). CDR3 length: 13 amino acids. Germline lookup yields CDR1 SGHRS and CDR2 YFSETQ. The germline V and J ends were trimmed by 4 bases and 2 bases, with 10 bases remaining between them. This chain's CDR3 is CASSKDGTYEQYF. Written as DNA, the CDR3 is TGCGCCAGCAGCAAGGACGGGACCTACGAGCAGTACTTC.

V gene TRBV19 combines with J gene TRBJ2-1; D may be TRBD2 (7 bases). The V gene lost 3 bases and the J gene lost 4 bases, with 16 bases spanning the gap. Germline CDR1 LNHDA, CDR2 SQIVND (reference sequence). The CDR3 has 16 residues. CDR3: CASSMGGATLYNEQFF. In DNA, the CDR3 is TGTGCCAGTAGTATGGGGGGGGCAACCCTTTACAATGAGCAGTTCTTC.

V gene TRBV28 combines with J gene TRBJ2-2; TRBD2 might be the D (6 bases). The CDR3 extends over 14 amino acids. With 6 bases removed from V and 4 bases from J, the gap between germline ends came to 12 bases. In germline, CDR1 is MDHEN, CDR2 SYDVKM. CDR3 nucleotides: TGTGCCAGCAGGGGAGGACTTATCACCGGGGAGCTGTTTTTT. Amino acid sequence: CASRGGLITGELFF.